This TCR beta chain stems from a study of OX40 agonist ivuxolimab in advanced cancers. CDR1 is MNHEY and CDR2 is SVGAGI in the germline V gene. CDR3 length: 14 amino acids. Trimming took off 2 bases at V and 0 bases at J, with 4 bases between the two ends. With regard to this clone: As yet, its antigen is unknown.

The assay was immunoSEQ multiplex PCR, and TCRdb's table has in-frame clones only and misses some. Seen here are tens of thousands of clones, about 91% observed once, and the top ten hold approximately 0.4%. General observations from the study: CD8+ T cells were the subset that, on average, had more expanded clones than CD4+.

Sequencing was performed on CD4+ or CD8+ T cells sorted from blood, taken in a trial of the OX40 agonist ivuxolimab. This receptor was obtained from an adult with an advanced solid tumor such as melanoma, head and neck, liver or kidney cancer. The chain joins TRBV6-5 to TRBJ2-2; D is unclear. CDR3 in amino acids: CASSYGPNTGELFF. Here the CDR3 DNA reads TGTGCCAGCAGTTACGGTCCGAACACCGGGGAGCTGTTTTTT.